The next 32 T cell receptor beta chains were all read from a single sample in a study of cytotoxic CD8 clonotypes in ibrutinib-treated CLL. Only in-frame clones appear in the TCRdb table, and some are missing; sequencing was by immunoSEQ multiplex PCR. The table shows around 250,000 clones, with under 80% occurring only once. Source: PBMCs, taken after 24 months of ibrutinib treatment. The receptors come from a human donor with chronic lymphocytic leukemia.

The chain uses TRBV28 and TRBJ1-4, with D possibly TRBD1 on 6 matching bases. This CDR3 has 16 residues. V lost 5 bases and J 3 bases, leaving 16 bases between the germline ends. Germline values: CDR1 MDHEN, CDR2 SYDVKM. This CDR3 is CASSPPRGDPNEKLFF. The DNA of the CDR3 is TGTGCCAGCAGTCCCCCCAGGGGCGACCCTAATGAAAAACTGTTTTTT.

J is TRBJ1-1 and V is TRBV2; D gene ambiguous. CDR3 length: 13 amino acids. The V end was cut by 7 bases, the J end by 0 bases, with 9 bases between. The germline V gene has CDR1 SNHLY and CDR2 FYNNEI. The CDR3 region has the DNA TGTGCCAGCATTGGGGATGTGAACACTGAAGCTTTCTTT. It is translated as CASIGDVNTEAFF.

The chain carries TRBV7-2 and TRBJ2-4, with a tentative D call TRBD2 (5 bases). CDR1 is SGHTA and CDR2 is FQGNSA in the germline V gene. Trimming left V 5 bases short and J 8 bases short, with 16 bases between. CDR3 length: 14 residues. CDR3 nucleotide sequence: TGTGCCAGCAGCCCTAGCAGGAGAGGTGACATTCAGTACTTC. Its translation is CASSPSRRGDIQYF.

There are a few counts of this clone. The rearrangement links TRBV6-4 to TRBJ2-7; no clear D. This CDR3 has 13 amino acids. The germline V gene encodes CDR1 MRHNA and CDR2 SNTAGT. V shed 3 bases and J shed 0 bases, with 6 bases lying between them. This chain's CDR3 is CASSEGSSYEQYF. The DNA of the CDR3 is TGTGCCAGCAGTGAGGGTAGCTCCTACGAGCAGTACTTC.

The chain combines TRBV2 with TRBJ1-5; 12 bases agree with TRBD1. CDR1 SNHLY and CDR2 FYNNEI come from the germline V gene. V was clipped by 4 bases and J by 3 bases; unmatched bases: 13. This CDR3 is built from 19 residues. CDR3: CASSGSGTGGANINQPQHF. CDR3 bases: TGTGCCAGCAGTGGCTCCGGGACAGGGGGCGCGAATATCAATCAGCCCCAGCATTTT.

Comment on this clone: This specimen includes other DNA sequences encoding the same CDR3. The chain uses TRBV30 and TRBJ2-5; D is unresolved. Trimming cost V 0 bases and J 5 bases, with 1 base left between them. Germline CDR1 reads GTSNPN; CDR2 reads SVGIG (reference sequence). The CDR3 sequence is 10 residues long. CDR3 sequence reads: CAWSVETQYF. The CDR3 DNA reads as TGTGCCTGGAGTGTGGAGACCCAGTACTTC.

The J gene is TRBJ1-1, the V gene TRBV13; 12 positions match TRBD1. With 2 bases clipped from V and 4 bases from J, the junction kept 14 bases outside the gene matches. Germline loops: CDR1 PRHDT, CDR2 FYEKMQ (reference sequence). The CDR3 is made up of 19 amino acids. The CDR3 region has the DNA TGTGCCAGCAGCTTATGGGGACCCGGGACAGGGGGCGTTCGCACTGAAGCTTTCTTT. This translates into CASSLWGPGTGGVRTEAFF.

This chain uses TRBV19 with TRBJ1-5, with 8 bases matching TRBD1. The CDR3 consists of 17 residues. The V gene end was trimmed by 6 bases and the J gene end by 6 bases; junction bases not matched to a gene: 16. Looked up from germline, CDR1 is LNHDA and CDR2 is SQIVND (reference sequence). The CDR3 bases are TGTGCCAGTAGCACCCTTTCAGGGGGCGCTAGGGGTCAGCCCCAGCATTTT. This gives the protein CASSTLSGGARGQPQHF.

The rearrangement uses TRBV27 and TRBJ2-7; D remains unclear. This CDR3 has 13 residues. Germline V CDR1 and CDR2: MNHEY, SMNVEV (reference sequence). The V end was cut by 6 bases, the J end by 1 base, with 10 bases between. CDR3 in amino acids: CASSDDKSYEQYF. CDR3 nucleotides: TGTGCCAGCAGCGACGACAAGTCCTACGAGCAGTACTTC.

The V call is TRBV7-9, the J call TRBJ1-1; TRBD1 matches 9 bases. Germline CDR1 reads SEHNR; CDR2 reads FQNEAQ (reference sequence). The CDR3 consists of 16 residues. The J segment lost 1 base and the V segment lost 1 base, leaving 4 bases of the junction unmatched. The CDR3 nucleotides are TGTGCCAGCAGCTTAGAGAGGGACAGGGCGAACACTGAAGCTTTCTTT. Translation: CASSLERDRANTEAFF.

The rearrangement uses TRBV2 and TRBJ2-7; D gene uncertain. Germline V gene sequence: CDR1 SNHLY, CDR2 FYNNEI. The ends were cut back, 0 bases at V and 9 bases at J, with 15 bases in the middle. The CDR3 consists of 14 residues. CDR3 residues: CASSEALASPRQYF. The CDR3 DNA is TGTGCCAGCAGTGAAGCGCTTGCCAGCCCGAGGCAGTACTTC.

This clone was seen a single time. This chain joins TRBV5-8 and TRBJ2-3; possible D gene TRBD2, 6 bases. V was shortened by 0 bases and J by 3 bases, with 11 bases between the two germline ends. Germline lookup yields CDR1 SGHTS and CDR2 YDEGEE. The CDR3 is 15 amino acids. The CDR3, as DNA: TGTGCCAGCAGCTTGGCCGGGACTCTAACAGATACGCAGTATTTT. Its translation is CASSLAGTLTDTQYF.

The rearrangement links TRBV6-5 to TRBJ2-1; 9 bases line up with TRBD2. CDR1 is MNHEY, CDR2 SVGAGI, per germline. The ends lost 6 bases at V and 4 bases at J; junction bases unmatched: 7. This CDR3 spans 15 amino acids. The CDR3 DNA follows: TGTGCCAGCAGCCCGAGACTAGCGGTGTACAATGAGCAGTTCTTC. Protein product: CASSPRLAVYNEQFF.

The V call is TRBV6-6, the J call TRBJ2-2; tentatively, D is TRBD2 (5 bases). V was cut by 2 bases and J by 4 bases, with 14 bases left in between. The length of the CDR3 is 16 residues. In germline, CDR1 is MNHNY, CDR2 SVGAGI (reference sequence). The CDR3 DNA sequence: TGTGCCAGCAGTTACGCCGTCCAGGCGGGCACCGGGGAGCTGTTTTTT. This codes for CASSYAVQAGTGELFF.

This rearrangement joins TRBV2 to TRBJ1-1; 7 positions agree with TRBD1. Germline-derived CDR1 and CDR2 are SNHLY and FYNNEI. V was clipped by 6 bases and J by 2 bases; unmatched bases: 6. The CDR3 is made up of 14 amino acids. The CDR3 here is CASRPGQANTEAFF. The CDR3, as DNA: TGTGCCAGCAGACCAGGACAGGCTAACACTGAAGCTTTCTTT.

The V call is TRBV6-4, the J call TRBJ1-5; D is unresolved. Trimming took 6 bases from V and 4 from J, leaving 13 bases between them. This CDR3 spans 14 amino acids. Germline lookup yields CDR1 MRHNA and CDR2 SNTAGT. The CDR3 DNA reads as TGTGCCAGCAGCTGGAGTCAGGTTAATCAGCCCCAGCATTTT. It encodes CASSWSQVNQPQHF.

Only a few counts were recorded for this clone. The rearrangement joins TRBV28 to TRBJ1-1; a possible D gene is TRBD1 (5 bases). The CDR3 contains 13 residues. V shed 5 bases and J shed 3 bases, with 10 bases lying between them. Germline lookup yields CDR1 MDHEN and CDR2 SYDVKM. Here the CDR3 reads CASSPDSYTEAFF. The CDR3 bases are TGTGCCAGCAGTCCCGACAGCTACACTGAAGCTTTCTTT. Combining the CDR3 with reference TRBV28 and TRBJ1-1 gives the whole variable domain DVKVTQSSRYLVKRTGEKVFLECVQDMDHENMFWYRQDPGLGLRLIYFSYDVKMKEKGDIPEGYSVSREKKERFSLILESASTNQTSMYLCASSPDSYTEAFFGQGTRLTVV.

The rearrangement uses TRBV5-1 and TRBJ2-6, with D perhaps given as TRBD1 or TRBD2 (6 bases each). V lost 0 bases, J lost 0 bases, and 13 bases lay in between. Per the germline V gene, CDR1 is SGHRS and CDR2 is YFSETQ. This CDR3 has 18 residues. The CDR3 loop is CASSLADSGASGANVLTF. CDR3 coding DNA: TGCGCCAGCAGCTTGGCCGATTCGGGGGCCTCTGGGGCCAACGTCCTGACTTTC.

V gene TRBV11-2 combines with J gene TRBJ2-7, with 8 positions matching TRBD2. Germline V gene data show CDR1 as SGHAT and CDR2 as FQNNGV. This CDR3 has 13 residues. The J segment lost 4 bases and the V segment lost 5 bases, leaving 4 bases of the junction unmatched. The CDR3 region has the DNA TGTGCCAGCAGCCCGCGGGGGGTTTACGAGCAGTACTTC. It encodes CASSPRGVYEQYF.

The chain combines TRBV4-1 with TRBJ1-1; TRBD1 is a possible D gene (6 bases). The CDR3 spans 15 residues. Germline values: CDR1 MGHRA, CDR2 YSYEKL. Trimming stripped 1 base from V and 4 bases from J, with 13 bases between. Here the CDR3 DNA reads TGCGCCAGCAGCCAAGTCGAGGGGGGGGTCACTGAAGCTTTCTTT. This sequence encodes CASSQVEGGVTEAFF.

V usage is TRBV29-1 and J usage is TRBJ2-1; TRBD2 aligns across 10 bases. V shed 4 bases and J 10 bases; nucleotides not matched to a gene: 10. There are 14 residues in the CDR3. Germline CDR1 and CDR2: SQVTM and ANQGSEA. The CDR3 protein is CSVVTSGMGWEQFF. The CDR3 bases are TGCAGCGTTGTTACTAGCGGGATGGGGTGGGAGCAGTTCTTC.

This rearrangement joins TRBV6-5 to TRBJ2-7; TRBD2 might be the D (6 bases). The germline V gene has CDR1 MNHEY and CDR2 SVGAGI. This CDR3 has 13 amino acids. The CDR3 loop is CATGVQGVHEQYF. CDR3 bases: TGTGCGACGGGAGTTCAGGGCGTCCACGAGCAGTACTTC.

This chain joins TRBV4-3 and TRBJ2-7; weak D call: TRBD2 (6 bases). Germline CDR1 and CDR2: LGHNA and YSLEER. Trimming removed 4 bases at V and 4 bases at J, with 14 bases between. This CDR3 region has 14 residues. The CDR3 loop is CASSPVRDWYEQYF. CDR3 sequence (DNA): TGCGCCAGCAGCCCCGTGCGGGATTGGTACGAGCAGTACTTC.

This rearrangement joins TRBV25-1 to TRBJ2-6; either TRBD1 or TRBD2 may supply D (5 bases each). The germline V and J ends were trimmed by 6 bases and 2 bases, with 14 bases remaining between them. CDR3 size: 16 residues. Germline assignment: CDR1 MGHDK and CDR2 SYGVNS. The CDR3 DNA sequence: TGTGCCAGCAGCACCGCCAGAGGGGCTGGGGCCAACGTCCTGACTTTC. Translation: CASSTARGAGANVLTF.

This sequence joins TRBV9 and TRBJ1-2; D gene uncertain. Trimming took off 4 bases at V and 0 bases at J, with 16 bases between the two ends. The CDR3 sequence is 16 residues long. Germline V lookup: CDR1 SGDLS, CDR2 YYNGEE. CDR3 DNA sequence: TGTGCCAGCAGCTCCGGCGGCACCCTCTCTAACTATGGCTACACCTTC. Protein: CASSSGGTLSNYGYTF.

The chain carries TRBV7-2 and TRBJ1-2; the D gene is possibly TRBD1 (5 bases). The V end was cut by 5 bases, the J end by 2 bases, with 18 bases between. Germline CDR1 and CDR2: SGHTA and FQGNSA. The CDR3 totals 16 residues. The CDR3 loop reads CASSTTTGGVNYGYTF. The CDR3 nucleotides read TGTGCCAGCAGCACCACGACCGGGGGGGTCAACTATGGCTACACCTTC. The whole variable domain, remainder taken from reference TRBV7-2 and TRBJ1-2, is GAGVSQSPSNKVTEKGKDVELRCDPISGHTALYWYRQSLGQGLEFLIYFQGNSAPDKSGLPSDRFSAERTGGSVSTLTIQRTQQEDSAVYLCASSTTTGGVNYGYTFGSGTRLTVV.

This chain connects TRBV9 to TRBJ2-3, with D hard to call. Germline CDR1 SGDLS, CDR2 YYNGEE. The CDR3 runs to 13 residues. Trimming shortened V by 1 base and J by 3 bases, and 6 bases separated the two germline ends. The CDR3 is CASSVMSTDTQYF. In nucleotides, the CDR3 is TGTGCCAGCAGCGTAATGTCGACAGATACGCAGTATTTT.

The rearrangement links TRBV25-1 to TRBJ1-5, with a weak D call TRBD1 (5 bases). There are 14 residues in the CDR3. V dropped 4 bases and J dropped 5 bases, with 12 bases sitting between them. Germline lookup yields CDR1 MGHDK and CDR2 SYGVNS. CDR3 DNA sequence: TGTGCCAGCAGTGCTAGACAGACTGATCAGCCCCAGCATTTT. Residues: CASSARQTDQPQHF.

V and J are TRBV29-1 and TRBJ2-3; D is unclear. Per the germline V gene, CDR1 is SQVTM and CDR2 is ANQGSEA. This CDR3 comprises 15 residues. V lost 3 bases and J 4 bases, leaving 17 bases between the germline ends. The CDR3 bases are TGCAGCGTTGAGGAACCTAGAGGACCACCAGATACGCAGTATTTT. Encoded protein: CSVEEPRGPPDTQYF.

The CDR3 DNA reads TGCAGCGTTGGTAGGGGCTTCCAAGAGACCCAGTACTTC. Protein sequence: CSVGRGFQETQYF. The chain employs TRBV29-1 and TRBJ2-5; a possible D gene is TRBD1 (5 bases). The CDR3 is 13 amino acids. The V end lost 4 bases, the J end lost 1 base, and 10 bases lay between the germline ends. Germline CDR1 reads SQVTM; CDR2 reads ANQGSEA.

This CDR3 reads CASSQDLEGAPSGANVLTF. The CDR3 region has the DNA TGCGCCAGCAGCCAAGATCTGGAGGGGGCCCCCTCTGGGGCCAACGTCCTGACTTTC. The chain combines TRBV4-3 with TRBJ2-6; D might be TRBD1 (7 bases). Germline CDR1 is LGHNA and CDR2 is YSLEER. The CDR3 has 19 residues. The ends were cut back, 0 bases at V and 0 bases at J, with 15 bases in the middle.

This clone appeared once. V gene TRBV29-1 combines with J gene TRBJ1-3; tentative D call: TRBD1 (5 bases). With 7 bases removed from V and 1 base from J, the gap between germline ends came to 11 bases. The V gene's germline CDR1 is SQVTM and CDR2 ANQGSEA. The CDR3 sequence is 13 residues long. The CDR3 DNA sequence: TGCAGCGCGGGTGGGGGTTCTGGAAACACCATATATTTT. Translation gives CSAGGGSGNTIYF.